This note documents a single T cell receptor (beta chain) sequence. The sample belongs to a study of blood T cell repertoires in COVID-19. Study-level background: The study drew acute and convalescent COVID-19 samples from the United States, Italy and Spain. PBMCs, B-cell-depleted T cells, or T cells provided the cDNA or gDNA that made up the material.

Germline assignment: CDR1 SGHRS and CDR2 YFSETQ. The V end lost 2 bases, the J end lost 5 bases, and 16 bases lay between the germline ends. CDR3 length equals 15 residues. In the source study's methods: Nucleated cell counts were estimated from reference gene primer amplification. Generated by immunoSEQ multiplex PCR, the TCRdb table keeps only in-frame clones and is missing some. D and trimming come from the DNA, and the V and J calls and clone size come from that table. This table has 300,000 to 350,000 clones, 87% appearing once. The sample comprised peripheral blood. This receptor was taken from a young man with active or convalescent COVID-19. The chain employs TRBV5-1 and TRBJ2-5; tentatively, D is TRBD2 (6 bases). The DNA for the CDR3 is TGCGCCAGCAGCTTTGCGGGGACCCGTGGGGAGACCCAGTACTTC. The encoded protein is CASSFAGTRGETQYF.